This record covers a single T cell receptor (beta chain). The germline CDR1 and CDR2 sequences are LNHDA and SQIVND (reference sequence). V shed 5 bases and J shed 3 bases, with 11 bases lying between them. CDR3 size: 14 residues. These data are taken from a study of blood T cell repertoires in COVID-19. Study-wide context: Spain, Italy and the United States supplied samples that represented acute and convalescent COVID-19.

Method: immunoSEQ multiplex PCR; TCRdb's copy keeps in-frame clones and lacks some. This table holds some 31,000 clones, over 90% found once. This chain joins TRBV19 and TRBJ1-5; D not resolved. The receptor was derived from a human donor in a cohort sampled during active COVID-19. The sequencing input was peripheral blood. Here the CDR3 DNA reads TGTGCCAGTAGTTTAGCCGGTTTCAATCAGCCCCAGCATTTT. Translation: CASSLAGFNQPQHF.